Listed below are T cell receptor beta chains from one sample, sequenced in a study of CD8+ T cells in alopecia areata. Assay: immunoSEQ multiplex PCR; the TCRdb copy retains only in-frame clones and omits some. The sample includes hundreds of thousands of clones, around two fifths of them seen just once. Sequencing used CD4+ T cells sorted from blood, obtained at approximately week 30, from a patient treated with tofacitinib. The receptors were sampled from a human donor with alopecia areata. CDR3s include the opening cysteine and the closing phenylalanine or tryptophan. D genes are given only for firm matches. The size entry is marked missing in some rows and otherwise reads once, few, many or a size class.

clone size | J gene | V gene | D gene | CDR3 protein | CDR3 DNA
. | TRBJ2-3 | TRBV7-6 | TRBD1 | CASSRRGQGSTDTQYF | TGTGCCAGCAGCCGTAGGGGACAGGGTAGCACAGATACGCAGTATTTT
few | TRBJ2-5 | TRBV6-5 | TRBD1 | CASSSQGAEMTQYF | TGTGCCAGCAGTTCCCAGGGGGCGGAGATGACCCAGTACTTC
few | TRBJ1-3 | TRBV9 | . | CASTLQGSPSGNTIYF | TGTGCCAGCACCCTACAGGGTTCCCCCTCTGGAAACACCATATATTTT
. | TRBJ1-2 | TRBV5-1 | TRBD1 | CASSTGQGVFYGYTF | TGCGCCAGCAGCACAGGACAGGGGGTGTTCTATGGCTACACCTTC
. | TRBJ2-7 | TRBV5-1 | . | CASSLGRTPYEQYF | TGCGCCAGCAGCTTGGGGCGGACTCCCTACGAGCAGTACTTC
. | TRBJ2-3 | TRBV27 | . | CASISTATDTQYF | TGTGCCAGCATCTCGACAGCCACAGATACGCAGTATTTT
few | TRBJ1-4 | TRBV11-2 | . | CASRPLGGRPFF | TGTGCCAGCAGACCCCTCGGAGGTCGGCCGTTTTTT
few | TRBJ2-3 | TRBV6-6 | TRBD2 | CASSNEAGVSDTQYF | TGTGCCAGCAGTAATGAAGCGGGAGTATCAGATACGCAGTATTTT
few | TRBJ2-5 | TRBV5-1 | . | CASGEETQYF | TGCGCCAGCGGGGAGGAGACCCAGTACTTC
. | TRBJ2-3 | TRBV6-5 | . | CASSYRGTSTDTQYF | TGTGCCAGCAGTTATAGGGGTACTAGCACAGATACGCAGTATTTT
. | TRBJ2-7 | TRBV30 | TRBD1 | CAWSVTGYEQYF | TGTGCCTGGAGTGTGACAGGGTACGAGCAGTACTTC
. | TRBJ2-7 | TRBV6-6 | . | CASSRQGPYEQYF | TGTGCCAGCAGCCGGCAGGGTCCCTACGAGCAGTACTTC
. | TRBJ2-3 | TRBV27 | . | CASRRGRTDTQYF | TGTGCCAGCAGGCGGGGACGCACAGATACGCAGTATTTT
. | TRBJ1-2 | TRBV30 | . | CASRGTGTMGGYTF | TGTGCCTCCCGCGGGACCGGGACGATGGGTGGCTACACCTTC
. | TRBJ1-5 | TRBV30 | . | CAWSPKGVRQPQHF | TGTGCCTGGAGTCCCAAGGGGGTTCGACAGCCCCAGCATTTT
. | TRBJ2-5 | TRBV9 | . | CASSVGGTSQETQYF | TGTGCCAGCAGCGTAGGGGGGACCTCCCAAGAGACCCAGTACTTC
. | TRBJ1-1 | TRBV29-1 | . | CSVNGLMNTEAFF | TGCAGCGTTAACGGACTCATGAACACTGAAGCTTTCTTT
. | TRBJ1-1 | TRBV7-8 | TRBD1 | CASSFRTGRNTEAFF | TGTGCCAGCAGCTTCCGGACAGGGAGAAACACTGAAGCTTTCTTT
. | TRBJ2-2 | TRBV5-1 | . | CASTRANTGELFF | TGCGCCAGCACCAGGGCGAACACCGGGGAGCTGTTTTTT
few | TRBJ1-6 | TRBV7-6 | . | CASSSPGGPYNSPLHF | TGTGCCAGCAGCTCCCCCGGGGGCCCCTATAATTCACCCCTCCACTTT
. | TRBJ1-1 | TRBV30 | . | CAWSPSVDTEAFF | TGTGCCTGGAGTCCTAGTGTGGACACTGAAGCTTTCTTT
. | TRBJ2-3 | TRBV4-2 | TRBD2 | CASSLGLATDTQYF | TGTGCCAGCAGCCTGGGACTAGCTACAGATACGCAGTATTTT
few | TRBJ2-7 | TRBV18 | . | CASSPPRGGGDTYEQYF | TGTGCCAGCTCACCACCGAGGGGCGGCGGGGATACCTACGAGCAGTACTTC
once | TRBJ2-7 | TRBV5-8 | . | CASSPRRILSYEQYF | TGTGCCAGCAGTCCTCGACGGATCCTAAGCTACGAGCAGTACTTC
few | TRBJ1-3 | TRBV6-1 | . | CASSEAGFSGNTIYF | TGTGCCAGCAGTGAAGCGGGCTTCTCTGGAAACACCATATATTTT
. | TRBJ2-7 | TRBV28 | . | CASSPQHRYEQYF | TGTGCCAGCAGTCCCCAGCACCGCTACGAGCAGTACTTC
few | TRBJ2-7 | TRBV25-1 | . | CASSDPRLGSSYEQYF | TGTGCCAGCAGTGACCCCCGACTCGGGAGCTCCTACGAGCAGTACTTC
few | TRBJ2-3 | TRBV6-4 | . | CASSREWHADTQYF | TGTGCCAGCAGCAGGGAATGGCACGCAGATACGCAGTATTTT
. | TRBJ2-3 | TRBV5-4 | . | CASSLVDDTQYF | TGTGCCAGCAGCTTGGTTGACGATACGCAGTATTTT
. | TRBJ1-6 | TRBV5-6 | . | CASSFGQYNSPLHF | TGTGCCAGCAGCTTTGGACAGTATAATTCACCCCTCCACTTT
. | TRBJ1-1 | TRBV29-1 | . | CSAGMGGGDTEAFF | TGCAGCGCAGGAATGGGAGGGGGAGACACTGAAGCTTTCTTT
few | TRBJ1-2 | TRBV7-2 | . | CASSHSNRASGYTF | TGTGCCAGCAGCCACTCCAACAGGGCGTCGGGCTACACCTTC
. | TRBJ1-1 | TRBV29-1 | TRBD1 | CSVAGTEQRLAEAFF | TGCAGCGTTGCCGGGACAGAACAACGTTTGGCTGAAGCTTTCTTT
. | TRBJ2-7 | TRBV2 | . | CASTLQVGRPEQYF | TGTGCCAGCACCCTCCAGGTCGGGCGTCCCGAGCAGTACTTC
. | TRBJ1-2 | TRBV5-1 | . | CASRGGVANYGYTF | TGCGCCAGCAGGGGGGGAGTAGCTAACTATGGCTACACCTTC
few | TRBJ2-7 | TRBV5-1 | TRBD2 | CASSWEGYEQYF | TGCGCCAGCAGCTGGGAGGGATACGAGCAGTACTTC
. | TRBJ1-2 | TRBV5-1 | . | CASSWIQGSDGYTF | TGCGCCAGCAGCTGGATACAGGGCTCTGACGGCTACACCTTC
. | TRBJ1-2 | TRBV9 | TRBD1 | CASSVGMQGGGYTF | TGTGCCAGCAGCGTAGGAATGCAGGGGGGTGGCTACACCTTC
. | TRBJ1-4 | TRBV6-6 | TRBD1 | CASRTGGAKEKLFF | TGTGCCAGCAGAACAGGGGGCGCGAAGGAAAAACTGTTTTTT
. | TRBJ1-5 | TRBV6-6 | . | CGSERGTGANQPQHF | TGTGGCAGCGAGAGGGGAACGGGGGCCAATCAGCCCCAGCATTTT
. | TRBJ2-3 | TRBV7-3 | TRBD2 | CASSFGPLAGGPNTQYF | TGTGCCAGCAGCTTTGGCCCCCTAGCGGGGGGGCCGAATACGCAGTATTTT
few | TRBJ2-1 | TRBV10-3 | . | CAISDDRNEQFF | TGTGCCATCAGTGACGACAGGAATGAGCAGTTCTTC
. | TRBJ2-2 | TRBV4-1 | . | CASSQESARDTGELFF | TGCGCCAGCAGCCAAGAGAGCGCCAGGGACACCGGGGAGCTGTTTTTT
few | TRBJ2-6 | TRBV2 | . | CASSADSGANVLTF | TGTGCCAGCAGTGCCGACTCTGGGGCCAACGTCCTGACTTTC
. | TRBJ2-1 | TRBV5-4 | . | CASSPDRGNEQFF | TGTGCCAGCAGCCCGGACCGGGGGAATGAGCAGTTCTTC
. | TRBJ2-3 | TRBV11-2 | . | CASSLGGTDTQYF | TGTGCCAGCAGCTTAGGGGGCACAGATACGCAGTATTTT
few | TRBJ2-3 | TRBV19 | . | CASSISGDTQYF | TGTGCCAGTAGTATATCGGGGGATACGCAGTATTTT
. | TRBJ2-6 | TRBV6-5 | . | CASSFTASHGANVLTF | TGTGCCAGCAGTTTTACAGCCTCCCATGGGGCCAACGTCCTGACTTTC
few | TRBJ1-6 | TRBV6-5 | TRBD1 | CASRDRANSPLHF | TGTGCCAGCAGGGACAGGGCCAATTCACCCCTCCACTTT
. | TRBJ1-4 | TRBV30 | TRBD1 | CAWSVPPDRGTEKLFF | TGTGCCTGGAGTGTACCCCCTGACAGGGGGACTGAAAAACTGTTTTTT
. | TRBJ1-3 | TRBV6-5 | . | CASRLRGSGNTIYF | TGTGCCAGCAGACTTCGGGGGTCTGGAAACACCATATATTTT
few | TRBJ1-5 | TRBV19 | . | CASSSGRSSNQPQHF | TGTGCCAGTAGTTCGGGACGGTCGAGCAATCAGCCCCAGCATTTT
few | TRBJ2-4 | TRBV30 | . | CAWSYSPGLNIQYF | TGTGCCTGGAGTTACTCTCCGGGACTAAACATTCAGTACTTC
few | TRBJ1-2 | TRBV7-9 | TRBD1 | CASDRDNYGYTF | TGTGCCAGCGACAGGGATAACTATGGCTACACCTTC